This T cell receptor beta chain stems from a study of OX40 agonist ivuxolimab in advanced cancers. Study-wide context: Patients enrolled in dose escalation were diagnosed with hepatocellular carcinoma, melanoma, renal cell or head and neck cancer.

Autoimmune disease history or systemic immunosuppression barred patients. Sampling of blood occurred at baseline, cycle 4 day 1, and cycle 7 day 1. A remark on this clone: What it recognizes is unknown.

TCRdb's table, derived via immunoSEQ multiplex PCR, lists solely in-frame clones and lacks some. The sample records about 53,000 clones, about four fifths being singletons. Whole-study findings and limits: Blood T cells, both CD4+ and CD8+, expanded clonally by week 6 at 0.1 to 3.0 mg/kg.

This clonotype was sampled from an adult with an advanced solid tumor such as melanoma, head and neck, liver or kidney cancer. This material consisted of CD4+ or CD8+ T cells sorted from blood, taken in a trial of the OX40 agonist ivuxolimab.

The CDR3 loop is CASSVGGRGGTQYF. CDR3 in DNA: TGTGCCAGCAGCGTAGGGGGACGGGGAGGGACCCAGTACTTC. The chain is built from TRBV9 and TRBJ2-5; possibly TRBD2 for D (6 bases). CDR1 and CDR2 (germline): SGDLS, YYNGEE. The CDR3 runs 14 residues. Trimming shortened V by 0 bases and J by 7 bases, and 13 bases separated the two germline ends.